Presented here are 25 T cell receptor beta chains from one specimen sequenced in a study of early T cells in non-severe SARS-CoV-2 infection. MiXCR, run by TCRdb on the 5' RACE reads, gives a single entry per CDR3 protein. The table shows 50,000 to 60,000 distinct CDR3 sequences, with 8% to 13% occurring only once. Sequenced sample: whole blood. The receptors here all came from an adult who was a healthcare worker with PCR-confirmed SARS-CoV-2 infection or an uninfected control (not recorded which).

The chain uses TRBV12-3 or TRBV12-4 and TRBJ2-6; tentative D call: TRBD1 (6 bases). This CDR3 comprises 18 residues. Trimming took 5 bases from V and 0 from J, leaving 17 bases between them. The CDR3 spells CASSLTGPWGSGANVLTF. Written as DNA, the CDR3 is TGTGCCAGCAGTCTTACAGGGCCCTGGGGCTCTGGGGCCAACGTCCTGACTTTC.

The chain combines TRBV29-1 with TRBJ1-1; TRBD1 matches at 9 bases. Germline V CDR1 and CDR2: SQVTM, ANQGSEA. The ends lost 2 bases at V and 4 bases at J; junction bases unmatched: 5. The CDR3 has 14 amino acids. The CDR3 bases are TGCAGCGTTGAAAGGACAGGGGCTACCACTGAAGCTTTCTTT. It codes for CSVERTGATTEAFF. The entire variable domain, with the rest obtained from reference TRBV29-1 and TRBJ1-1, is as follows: SAVISQKPSRDICQRGTSLTIQCQVDSQVTMMFWYRQQPGQSLTLIATANQGSEATYESGFVIDKFPISRPNLTFSTLTVSNMSPEDSSIYLCSVERTGATTEAFFGQGTRLTVV.

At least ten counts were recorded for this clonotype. CDR3 loop: CASSLAGTANEQFF. In DNA form, the CDR3 reads TGTGCCAGCAGCTTAGCCGGGACAGCAAATGAGCAGTTCTTC. V and J are TRBV7-3 and TRBJ2-1, with 7 bases matching TRBD1. Trimming took 2 bases from V and 7 from J; bases not matched to a gene: 5. Germline lookup yields CDR1 SGHTA and CDR2 FQGTGA. CDR3 length: 14 residues.

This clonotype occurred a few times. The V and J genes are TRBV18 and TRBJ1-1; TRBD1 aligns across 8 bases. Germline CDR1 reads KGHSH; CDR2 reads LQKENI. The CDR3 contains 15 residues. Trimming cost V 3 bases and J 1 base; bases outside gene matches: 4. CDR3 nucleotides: TGTGCCAGCTCACCGGACAGGGCACCGAACACTGAAGCTTTCTTT. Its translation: CASSPDRAPNTEAFF.

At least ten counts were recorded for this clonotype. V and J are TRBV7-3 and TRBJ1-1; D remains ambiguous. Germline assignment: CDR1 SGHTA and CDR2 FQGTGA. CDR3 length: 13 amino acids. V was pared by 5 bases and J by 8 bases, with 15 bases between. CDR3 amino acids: CASSPQDGREAFF. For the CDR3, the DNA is TGTGCCAGCAGCCCTCAGGACGGCCGCGAAGCTTTCTTT.

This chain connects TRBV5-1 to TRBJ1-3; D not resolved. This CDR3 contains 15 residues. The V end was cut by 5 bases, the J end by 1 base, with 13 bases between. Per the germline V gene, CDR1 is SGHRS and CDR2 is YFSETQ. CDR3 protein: CASRLSPVSGNTIYF. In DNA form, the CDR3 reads TGCGCCAGCAGGCTGAGCCCAGTATCTGGAAACACCATATATTTT. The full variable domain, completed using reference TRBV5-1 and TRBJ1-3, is KAGVTQTPRYLIKTRGQQVTLSCSPISGHRSVSWYQQTPGQGLQFLFEYFSETQRNKGNFPGRFSGRQFSNSRSEMNVSTLELGDSALYLCASRLSPVSGNTIYFGEGSWLTVV.

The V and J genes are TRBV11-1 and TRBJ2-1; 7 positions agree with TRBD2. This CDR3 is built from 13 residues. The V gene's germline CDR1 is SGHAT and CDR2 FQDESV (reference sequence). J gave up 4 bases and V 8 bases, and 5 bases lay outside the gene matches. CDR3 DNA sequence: TGTGCCAGCGGGGAGGGACTTTACAATGAGCAGTTCTTC. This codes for CASGEGLYNEQFF.

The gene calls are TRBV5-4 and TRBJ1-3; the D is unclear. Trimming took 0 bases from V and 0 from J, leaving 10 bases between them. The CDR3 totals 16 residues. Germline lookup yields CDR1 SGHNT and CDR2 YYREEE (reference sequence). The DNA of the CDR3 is TGTGCCAGCAGCTTGGGCCAGACTACCTCTGGAAACACCATATATTTT. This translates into CASSLGQTTSGNTIYF.

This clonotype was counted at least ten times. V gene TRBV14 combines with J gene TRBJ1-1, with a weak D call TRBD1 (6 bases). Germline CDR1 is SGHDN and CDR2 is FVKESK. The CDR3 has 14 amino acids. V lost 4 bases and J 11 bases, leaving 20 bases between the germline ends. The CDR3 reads CASSPGTSYGGAFF. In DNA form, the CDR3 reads TGTGCCAGCAGCCCTGGGACATCCTACGGCGGGGCTTTCTTT.

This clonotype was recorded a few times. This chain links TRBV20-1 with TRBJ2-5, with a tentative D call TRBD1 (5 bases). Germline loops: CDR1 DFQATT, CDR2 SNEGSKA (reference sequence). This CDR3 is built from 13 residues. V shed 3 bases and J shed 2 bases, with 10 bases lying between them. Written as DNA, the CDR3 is TGCAGTGCTAGGGGCGACAGTCAAGAGACCCAGTACTTC. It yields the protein CSARGDSQETQYF.

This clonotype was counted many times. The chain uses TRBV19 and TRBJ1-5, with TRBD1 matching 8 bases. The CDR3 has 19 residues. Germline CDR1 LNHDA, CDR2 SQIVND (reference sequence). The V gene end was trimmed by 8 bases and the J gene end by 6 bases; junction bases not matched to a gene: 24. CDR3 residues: CASSRGRLGQGVIAQPQHF. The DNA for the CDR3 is TGTGCCAGTTCCCGCGGACGCCTCGGACAGGGTGTTATTGCTCAGCCCCAGCATTTT.

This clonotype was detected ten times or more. In DNA, the CDR3 is TGTGCCACCTCGACGGAGTATAGCAATCAGCCCCAGCATTTT. It specifies CATSTEYSNQPQHF. The genes are TRBV2 and TRBJ1-5; D gene uncertain. The ends were cut back, 10 bases at V and 0 bases at J, with 13 bases in the middle. Germline assignment: CDR1 SNHLY and CDR2 FYNNEI. The length of the CDR3 is 14 residues.

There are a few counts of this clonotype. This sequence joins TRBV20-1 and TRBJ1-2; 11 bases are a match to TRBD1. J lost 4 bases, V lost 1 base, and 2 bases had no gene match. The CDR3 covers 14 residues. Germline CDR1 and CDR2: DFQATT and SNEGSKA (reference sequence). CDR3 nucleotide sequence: TGCAGTGCTAGAGGGACAGGGGGCGCCTATGGCTACACCTTC. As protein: CSARGTGGAYGYTF.

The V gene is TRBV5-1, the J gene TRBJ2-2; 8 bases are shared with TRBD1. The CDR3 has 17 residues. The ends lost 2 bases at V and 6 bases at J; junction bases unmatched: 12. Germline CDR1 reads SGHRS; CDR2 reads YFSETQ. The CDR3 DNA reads TGCGCCAGCAGCTTAAATTCCAGGACAGGGCAATCCGGGGAGCTGTTTTTT. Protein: CASSLNSRTGQSGELFF.

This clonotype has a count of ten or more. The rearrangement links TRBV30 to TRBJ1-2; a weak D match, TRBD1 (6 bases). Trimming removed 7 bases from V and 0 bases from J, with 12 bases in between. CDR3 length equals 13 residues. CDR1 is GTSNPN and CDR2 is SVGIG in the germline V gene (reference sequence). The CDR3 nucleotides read TGTGCCTCGAAACAGGGAACTAACTATGGCTACACCTTC. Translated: CASKQGTNYGYTF.

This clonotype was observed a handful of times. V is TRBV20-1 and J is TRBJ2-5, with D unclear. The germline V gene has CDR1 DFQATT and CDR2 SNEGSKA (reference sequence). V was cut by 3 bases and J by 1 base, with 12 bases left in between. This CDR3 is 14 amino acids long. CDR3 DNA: TGCAGTGCTAGGATTGGTGTACTCCAAGAGACCCAGTACTTC. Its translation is CSARIGVLQETQYF.

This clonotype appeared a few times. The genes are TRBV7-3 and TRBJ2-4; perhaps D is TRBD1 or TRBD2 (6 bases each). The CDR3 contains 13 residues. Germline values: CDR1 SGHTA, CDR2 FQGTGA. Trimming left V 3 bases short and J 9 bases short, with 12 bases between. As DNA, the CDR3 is TGTGCCAGCAGCTTGACGGAGGGGGTCATTCAGTACTTC. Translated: CASSLTEGVIQYF.

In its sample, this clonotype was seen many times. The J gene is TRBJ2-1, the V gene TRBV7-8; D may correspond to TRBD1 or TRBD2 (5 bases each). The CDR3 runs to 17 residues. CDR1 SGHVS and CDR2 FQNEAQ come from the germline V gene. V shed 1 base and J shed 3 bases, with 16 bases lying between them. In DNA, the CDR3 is TGTGCCAGCAGCTTAGAAGAGTGGGACGCTGGCTACAATGAGCAGTTCTTC. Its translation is CASSLEEWDAGYNEQFF.

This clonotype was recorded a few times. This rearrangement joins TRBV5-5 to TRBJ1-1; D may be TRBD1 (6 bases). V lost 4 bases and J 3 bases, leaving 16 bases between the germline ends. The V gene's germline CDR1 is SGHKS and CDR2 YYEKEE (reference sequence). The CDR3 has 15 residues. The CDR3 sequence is CASSPPGASDTEAFF. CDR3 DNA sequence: TGTGCCAGCAGCCCACCGGGGGCGAGCGACACTGAAGCTTTCTTT.

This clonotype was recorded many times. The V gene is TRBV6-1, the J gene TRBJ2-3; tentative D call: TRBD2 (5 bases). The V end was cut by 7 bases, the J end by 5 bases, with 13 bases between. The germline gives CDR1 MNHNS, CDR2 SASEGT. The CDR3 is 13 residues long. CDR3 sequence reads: CASTRRAGDTQYF. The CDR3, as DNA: TGTGCCAGCACCCGTCGGGCGGGAGATACGCAGTATTTT.

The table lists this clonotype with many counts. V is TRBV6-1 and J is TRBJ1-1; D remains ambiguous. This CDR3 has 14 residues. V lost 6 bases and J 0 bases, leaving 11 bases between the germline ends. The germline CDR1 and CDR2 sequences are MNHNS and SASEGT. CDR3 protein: CASSVHQVNTEAFF. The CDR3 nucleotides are TGTGCCAGCAGCGTACATCAGGTGAACACTGAAGCTTTCTTT.

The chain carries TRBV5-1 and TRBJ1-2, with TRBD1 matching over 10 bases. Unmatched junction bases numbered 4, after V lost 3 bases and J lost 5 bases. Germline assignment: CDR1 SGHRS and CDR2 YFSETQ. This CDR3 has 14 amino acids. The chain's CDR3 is CASSSRTGGYGYTF. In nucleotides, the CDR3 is TGCGCCAGCAGCTCCCGGACAGGGGGATATGGCTACACCTTC.

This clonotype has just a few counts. The CDR3 nucleotides read TGTGCCAGCAGTGCGGCGGGGGCCGACTACGAGCAGTACTTC. This gives the protein CASSAAGADYEQYF. V and J are TRBV6-1 and TRBJ2-7; D may be TRBD2 (7 bases). CDR1 and CDR2 (germline): MNHNS, SASEGT. This CDR3 has 14 residues. Trimming took off 4 bases at V and 3 bases at J, with 13 bases between the two ends.

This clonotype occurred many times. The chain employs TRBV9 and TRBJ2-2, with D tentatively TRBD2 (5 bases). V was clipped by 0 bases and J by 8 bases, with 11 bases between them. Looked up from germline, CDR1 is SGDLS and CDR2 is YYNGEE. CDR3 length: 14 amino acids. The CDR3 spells CASSVAAADGELFF. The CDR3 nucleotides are TGTGCCAGCAGCGTAGCCGCAGCGGATGGGGAGCTGTTTTTT.

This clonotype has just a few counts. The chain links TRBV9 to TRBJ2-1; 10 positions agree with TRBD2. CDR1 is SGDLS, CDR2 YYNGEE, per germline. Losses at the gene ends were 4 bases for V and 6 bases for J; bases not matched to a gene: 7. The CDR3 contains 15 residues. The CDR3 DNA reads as TGTGCCAGCAGCAAACCGGGACTAGCGTTCAATGAGCAGTTCTTC. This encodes CASSKPGLAFNEQFF.